Shown below are 8 T cell receptor beta chains from a single sample sequenced in a study of blood T cell repertoires in COVID-19. Data came from immunoSEQ multiplex PCR; TCRdb stores just in-frame clones and leaves some out. The table shows 71,000 or so clones, with roughly nine tenths occurring only once. The sequencing sample was made of peripheral blood. The source of these receptors is a man older than 75 in a cohort sampled during active COVID-19.

The J gene is TRBJ2-1, the V gene TRBV4-3; D possibly corresponds to TRBD1 (7 bases). V was cut by 2 bases and J by 10 bases, with 18 bases left in between. Germline lookup yields CDR1 LGHNA and CDR2 YSLEER. This CDR3 has 15 residues. DNA of the CDR3: TGCGCCAGCAGCCAATTGGCAGGGGGGCTGGGAGAGCAGTTCTTC. Its translation: CASSQLAGGLGEQFF.

The chain employs TRBV29-1 and TRBJ1-2; a possible D gene is TRBD1 (6 bases). V dropped 6 bases and J dropped 7 bases, with 21 bases sitting between them. CDR3 length: 14 residues. Germline values: CDR1 SQVTM, CDR2 ANQGSEA. The CDR3 region has the DNA TGCAGCGTCCGACCCGAGGGGGGGGCCCGTGGCTACACCTTC. This sequence encodes CSVRPEGGARGYTF.

This sequence joins TRBV2 and TRBJ1-6; unclear D gene. Germline CDR1 and CDR2: SNHLY and FYNNEI. This CDR3 has 18 amino acids. Between the trimmed V and J ends, which lost 2 bases and 0 bases, there was a span of 14 bases. In DNA, the CDR3 is TGTGCCAGCAGTGAAACCCCAATAGGGAGCTCCTATAATTCACCCCTCCACTTT. Its protein is CASSETPIGSSYNSPLHF.

This chain joins TRBV25-1 and TRBJ1-3; tentative D call: TRBD1 (6 bases). Per the germline V gene, CDR1 is MGHDK and CDR2 is SYGVNS. The CDR3 covers 14 residues. The ends were cut back, 6 bases at V and 2 bases at J, with 11 bases in the middle. CDR3 protein: CASSDAGAGNTIYF. In DNA form, the CDR3 reads TGTGCCAGCAGCGACGCAGGGGCTGGAAACACCATATATTTT.

The chain uses TRBV3-1 (or the pseudogene TRBV3-2) and TRBJ1-2; weak D call: TRBD1 (6 bases). V dropped 1 base and J dropped 2 bases, with 11 bases sitting between them. Germline V gene data show CDR1 as LGHDT and CDR2 as YNNKEL (reference sequence). CDR3 size: 15 residues. The DNA of the CDR3 is TGTGCCAGCAGCCAAGCAGGGGATCCAAACTATGGCTACACCTTC. It yields the protein CASSQAGDPNYGYTF.

The chain is built from TRBV5-1 and TRBJ2-3, with unresolved D. The length of the CDR3 is 13 residues. Between the trimmed V and J ends, which lost 2 bases and 5 bases, there was a span of 9 bases. Germline-derived CDR1 and CDR2 are SGHRS and YFSETQ. The CDR3 region is CASSFQAEDTQYF. DNA for the CDR3: TGCGCCAGCAGCTTTCAGGCCGAAGATACGCAGTATTTT.

V usage is TRBV2 and J usage is TRBJ2-3; possible D gene TRBD2, 5 bases. This CDR3 comprises 11 residues. In germline, CDR1 is SNHLY, CDR2 FYNNEI. The V end lost 7 bases, the J end lost 6 bases, and 8 bases lay between the germline ends. The CDR3 sequence is CASTGEDTQYF. Here the CDR3 DNA reads TGTGCCAGCACCGGGGAGGATACGCAGTATTTT.

CDR3 sequence: CASSLTLYNEQFF. The CDR3 region has the DNA TGTGCCAGCAGCTTGACACTTTACAATGAGCAGTTCTTC. V usage is TRBV7-9 and J usage is TRBJ2-1; D gene unclear. Looked up from germline, CDR1 is SEHNR and CDR2 is FQNEAQ (reference sequence). This CDR3 is 13 amino acids long. Trimming took 3 bases from V and 4 from J, leaving 7 bases between them.